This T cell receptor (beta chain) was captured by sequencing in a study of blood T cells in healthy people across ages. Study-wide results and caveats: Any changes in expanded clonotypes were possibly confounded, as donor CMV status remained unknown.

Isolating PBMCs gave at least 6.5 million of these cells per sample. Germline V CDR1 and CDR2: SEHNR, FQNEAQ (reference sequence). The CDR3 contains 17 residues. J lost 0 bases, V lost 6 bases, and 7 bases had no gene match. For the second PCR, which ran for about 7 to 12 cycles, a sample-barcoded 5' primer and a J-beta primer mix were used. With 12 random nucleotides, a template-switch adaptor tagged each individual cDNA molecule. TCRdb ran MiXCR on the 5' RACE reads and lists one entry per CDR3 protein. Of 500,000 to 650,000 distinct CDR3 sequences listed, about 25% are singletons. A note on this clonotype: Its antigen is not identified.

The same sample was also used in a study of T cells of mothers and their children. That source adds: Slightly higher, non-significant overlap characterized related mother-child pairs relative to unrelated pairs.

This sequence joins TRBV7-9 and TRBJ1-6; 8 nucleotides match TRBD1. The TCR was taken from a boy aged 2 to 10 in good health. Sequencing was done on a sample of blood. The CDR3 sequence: CASRRQGSSSYNSPLHF. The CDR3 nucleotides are TGTGCCAGCAGACGACAGGGGTCGAGCTCCTATAATTCACCCCTCCACTTT.